One sample yielded the 17 T cell receptor beta chains listed below, sequenced in a study of TIL therapy for anti-PD-1-resistant metastatic lung cancer. Time point in this sample: pre-treatment sample, taken before nivolumab and TIL therapy. This was the immunoSEQ v3 assay. Profiling relied on immunoSEQ multiplex PCR, and the TCRdb table lists in-frame clones only, not all of them. The table has some 52,000 clones, around three quarters seen once. Sequenced material: blood, taken at baseline. The receptor source for this set is a woman aged 30 to 85 with non-small cell lung cancer.

The genes are TRBV6-1 and TRBJ2-5; 9 bases line up with TRBD1. The J call is in doubt because the DNA end fits TRBJ2-7 better. Germline CDR1 MNHNS, CDR2 SASEGT. The CDR3 contains 15 residues. The CDR3 bases are TGTGCCAGCAGTTTTGAAGTGGGACAGGGAGGCGAGCAGTACTTC. Protein: CASSFEVGQGGEQYF.

The chain couples TRBV19 to TRBJ1-1; 7 bases agree with TRBD1. CDR3 length equals 14 residues. J gave up 1 base and V 5 bases, and 4 bases lay outside the gene matches. Germline CDR1 reads LNHDA; CDR2 reads SQIVND (reference sequence). The CDR3 DNA reads TGTGCCAGTAGTCCACGGGACAGGAACACTGAAGCTTTCTTT. Its protein is CASSPRDRNTEAFF.

V gene TRBV28 combines with J gene TRBJ2-7; 9 bases are a match to TRBD1. Germline loops: CDR1 MDHEN, CDR2 SYDVKM. CDR3 length: 15 amino acids. Trimming at V came to 2 bases and at J to 2 bases, leaving 4 bases not matched to a gene. CDR3 coding DNA: TGTGCCAGCAGTTTAACTGGGACAGGGACCTACGAGCAGTACTTC. Its protein is CASSLTGTGTYEQYF. Complete variable domain (other parts from reference TRBV28 and TRBJ2-7): DVKVTQSSRYLVKRTGEKVFLECVQDMDHENMFWYRQDPGLGLRLIYFSYDVKMKEKGDIPEGYSVSREKKERFSLILESASTNQTSMYLCASSLTGTGTYEQYFGPGTRLTVT.

This clone turned up a few times. The rearrangement uses TRBV6-1 and TRBJ2-5; D might be TRBD2 (5 bases). CDR3 length equals 15 residues. Germline CDR1 MNHNS, CDR2 SASEGT. The V and J ends lost 7 bases and 5 bases respectively, with 20 bases between them. CDR3 amino acids: CASTTRVIREETQYF. In DNA, the CDR3 is TGTGCCAGCACAACGCGGGTGATACGCGAGGAGACCCAGTACTTC.

This clone was counted between two and nine times. Other DNA sequences from this sample encode an identical CDR3 as well. The chain joins TRBV28 to TRBJ1-5; D uncertain. Trimming took off 2 bases at V and 4 bases at J, with 6 bases between the two ends. The CDR3 extends over 13 amino acids. Germline V gene data show CDR1 as MDHEN and CDR2 as SYDVKM. DNA for the CDR3: TGTGCCAGCAGTTTACCAGGAAATCAGCCCCAGCATTTT. The encoded protein is CASSLPGNQPQHF.

The V gene is TRBV4-1, the J gene TRBJ1-6; D remains ambiguous. CDR3 length: 14 residues. Trimming removed 3 bases at V and 6 bases at J, with 9 bases between. Germline lookup yields CDR1 MGHRA and CDR2 YSYEKL. This chain's CDR3 is CASSHGWGNSPLHF. In nucleotides, the CDR3 is TGCGCCAGCAGCCACGGATGGGGTAATTCACCCCTCCACTTT.

V and J are TRBV10-2 and TRBJ1-1; 8 bases fit TRBD1. Looked up from germline, CDR1 is WSHSY and CDR2 is SAAADI. The CDR3 has 13 residues. After removal of 6 bases from V and 1 base from J, the junction contained 1 base not matched to a gene. The CDR3: CASRGQGNTEAFF. In DNA, the CDR3 is TGCGCCAGCAGAGGACAGGGGAACACTGAAGCTTTCTTT.

This clone was picked up one time. The chain combines TRBV4-2 with TRBJ2-3, with 11 bases aligning to TRBD2. V shed 0 bases, J shed 7 bases, and the junction held 6 bases outside the gene matches. This CDR3 contains 16 residues. Germline CDR1 reads LGHNA; CDR2 reads YNFKEQ. CDR3 DNA: TGTGCCAGCAGCCAAGAGGCTAGCGGGGGGCCCCATACGCAGTATTTT. Its protein product is CASSQEASGGPHTQYF.

This clone has only one observation. The chain uses TRBV27 and TRBJ2-5; D ambiguous. From germline, CDR1 is MNHEY and CDR2 SMNVEV (reference sequence). The CDR3 sequence is 14 residues long. The V end lost 1 base, the J end lost 4 bases, and 10 bases lay between the germline ends. The CDR3: CASSLLGFPETQYF. In DNA, the CDR3 is TGTGCCAGCAGTTTATTAGGGTTTCCAGAGACCCAGTACTTC.

V is TRBV5-4 and J is TRBJ2-3, with 9 bases lining up with TRBD2. The CDR3 covers 16 residues. After removal of 0 bases from V and 4 bases from J, the junction contained 6 bases not matched to a gene. CDR1 is SGHNT and CDR2 is YYREEE in the germline V gene (reference sequence). The CDR3 DNA is TGTGCCAGCAGCTTGGGTGCTAGCGGGGTAGCAGATACGCAGTATTTT. This translates into CASSLGASGVADTQYF.

The chain has TRBV2 and TRBJ1-4, with D perhaps matching TRBD1 (6 bases). With 6 bases removed from V and 3 bases from J, the gap between germline ends came to 14 bases. CDR3 size: 15 residues. CDR1 and CDR2 (germline): SNHLY, FYNNEI. The CDR3 is CASRPTGQPNEKLFF. CDR3 nucleotide sequence: TGTGCCAGCAGACCGACCGGACAGCCTAATGAAAAACTGTTTTTT. Full variable domain (outside the CDR3, taken from reference TRBV2 and TRBJ1-4): EPEVTQTPSHQVTQMGQEVILRCVPISNHLYFYWYRQILGQKVEFLVSFYNNEISEKSEIFDDQFSVERPDGSNFTLKIRSTKLEDSAMYFCASRPTGQPNEKLFFGSGTQLSVL.

The chain has TRBV10-3 and TRBJ1-2, with a possible D match to TRBD1 (6 bases). Germline CDR1 and CDR2: ENHRY and SYGVKD. The length of the CDR3 is 15 residues. The V and J ends lost 2 bases and 4 bases respectively, with 14 bases between them. Here the CDR3 reads CAISEAPTGTYGYTF. CDR3 DNA: TGTGCCATCAGTGAGGCGCCAACAGGGACCTATGGCTACACCTTC.

V gene TRBV10-3 combines with J gene TRBJ1-1; 7 positions agree with TRBD1. This CDR3 comprises 14 residues. J was trimmed by 14 bases and V by 0 bases; bases with no gene match: 12. Germline V gene lookup returns CDR1 ENHRY and CDR2 SYGVKD. CDR3 in amino acids: CAISESTGPVLYFF. The CDR3 nucleotides read TGTGCCATCAGTGAGTCGACAGGGCCGGTTTTGTACTTCTTT.

The chain employs TRBV5-1 and TRBJ1-1; weak D call: TRBD1 (5 bases). Germline CDR1 and CDR2: SGHRS and YFSETQ. V gave up 4 bases and J gave up 2 bases, with 9 bases separating them. This CDR3 comprises 13 residues. The DNA of the CDR3 is TGCGCCAGCAGCCCCCAGGGAAACACTGAAGCTTTCTTT. This sequence encodes CASSPQGNTEAFF.

The gene calls are TRBV9 and TRBJ2-3; no firm D call. This CDR3 region has 14 residues. With 0 bases removed from V and 5 bases from J, the gap between germline ends came to 10 bases. Germline V CDR1 and CDR2: SGDLS, YYNGEE. Here the CDR3 DNA reads TGTGCCAGCAGCGTAGAAGACCGAGGAGATACGCAGTATTTT. This codes for CASSVEDRGDTQYF.

The chain is built from TRBV7-9 and TRBJ1-2; no definite D call. The germline CDR1 and CDR2 sequences are SEHNR and FQNEAQ (reference sequence). The CDR3 consists of 15 residues. Trimming stripped 3 bases from V and 3 bases from J, with 14 bases between. The CDR3 is CASSFFRADHYGYTF. The CDR3 coding sequence is TGTGCCAGCAGCTTCTTCCGGGCAGACCACTATGGCTACACCTTC. The full variable domain, with the rest looked up from reference TRBV7-9 and TRBJ1-2, is DTGVSQNPRHKITKRGQNVTFRCDPISEHNRLYWYRQTLGQGPEFLTYFQNEAQLEKSRLLSDRFSAERPKGSFSTLEIQRTEQGDSAMYLCASSFFRADHYGYTFGSGTRLTVV.

V gene TRBV2 combines with J gene TRBJ2-7, with a weak D call TRBD1 (6 bases). Trimming shortened V by 6 bases and J by 2 bases, and 14 bases separated the two germline ends. Looked up from germline, CDR1 is SNHLY and CDR2 is FYNNEI. This CDR3 has 14 amino acids. CDR3 loop: CASRGQPSPYEQYF. CDR3 coding DNA: TGTGCCAGCAGAGGACAGCCTAGCCCCTACGAGCAGTACTTC. Full variable domain (missing parts from reference TRBV2 and TRBJ2-7): EPEVTQTPSHQVTQMGQEVILRCVPISNHLYFYWYRQILGQKVEFLVSFYNNEISEKSEIFDDQFSVERPDGSNFTLKIRSTKLEDSAMYFCASRGQPSPYEQYFGPGTRLTVT.